This T cell receptor (beta chain) was recovered during a study of CD8+ T cells in alopecia areata. V shed 3 bases and J shed 3 bases, with 12 bases lying between them. Germline CDR1 MNHNS, CDR2 SASEGT. The CDR3 extends over 15 amino acids. Notes on the study in general: The presence of one nonresponder keeps the tie between baseline CD8+ expansion and response uncertain. Clonality in the scalp and expanded CD8+ clones ranked among the top 100 were significantly decreased by tofacitinib.

This clone was observed a handful of times. Its antigen is still unknown. Specified treatment: oral pan-JAK inhibitor, 5-10 mg twice daily. Sequencing used cDNA as its template, made by extracting RNA and reverse transcribing it. Assay used: immunoSEQ multiplex PCR; TCRdb lists only in-frame clones, some missing. This repertoire shows approximately 100,000 clones, 55% to 75% found once; its top ten account for 15% to 20%. This clonotype was obtained from a human donor with alopecia areata. The sequenced sample was CD8+ T cells sorted from blood, obtained around week 55, from a patient treated with tofacitinib. This chain uses TRBV6-1 with TRBJ2-1; no reliable D call. Here the CDR3 DNA reads TGTGCCAGCAGTGATGCTTTGCCGGGCTACAATGAGCAGTTCTTC. Encoded protein: CASSDALPGYNEQFF.